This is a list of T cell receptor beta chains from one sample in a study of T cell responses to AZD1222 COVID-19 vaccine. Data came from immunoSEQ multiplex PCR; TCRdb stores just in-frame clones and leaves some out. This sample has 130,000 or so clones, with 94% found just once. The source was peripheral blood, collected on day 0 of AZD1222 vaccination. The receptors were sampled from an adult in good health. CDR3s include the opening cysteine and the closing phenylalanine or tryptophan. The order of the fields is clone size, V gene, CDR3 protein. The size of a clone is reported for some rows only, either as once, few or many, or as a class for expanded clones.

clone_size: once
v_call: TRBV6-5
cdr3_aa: CASSYSGLAGTYEQYF

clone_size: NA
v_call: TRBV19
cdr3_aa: CASSINFGTGPSNEQFF

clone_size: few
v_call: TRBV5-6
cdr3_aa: CASSTGTAYEQYF

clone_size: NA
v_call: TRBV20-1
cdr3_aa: CSASRLNTEAFF

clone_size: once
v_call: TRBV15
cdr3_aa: CATARDNSYNEQFF

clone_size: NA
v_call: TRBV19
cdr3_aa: CASSMNSLGGGEAFF

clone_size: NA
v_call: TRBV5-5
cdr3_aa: CASSLLGKGAEAFF

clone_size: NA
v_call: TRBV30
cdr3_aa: CAWRGGDRPNTEAFF

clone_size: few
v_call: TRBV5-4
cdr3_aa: CASSLLGGRLEQFF

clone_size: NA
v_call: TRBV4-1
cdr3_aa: CASPTENEQFF

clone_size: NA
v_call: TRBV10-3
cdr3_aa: CAISEAAINEQFF

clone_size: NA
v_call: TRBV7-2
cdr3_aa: CASSLEANTEAFF

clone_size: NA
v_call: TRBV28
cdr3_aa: CASSSPSPSTDTQYF

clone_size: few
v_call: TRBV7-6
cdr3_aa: CASSASLNLNEKLFF

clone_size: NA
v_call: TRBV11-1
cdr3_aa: CASSLREVAYEQYF

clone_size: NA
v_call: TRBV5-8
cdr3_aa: CASSLGWGGAMNTEAFF

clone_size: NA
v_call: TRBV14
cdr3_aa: CASSQEHGNSGNTIYF

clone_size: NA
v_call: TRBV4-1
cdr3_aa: CASRGSGGRVWNEQFF

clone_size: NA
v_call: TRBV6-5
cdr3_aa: CASRGPPGNSPLHF

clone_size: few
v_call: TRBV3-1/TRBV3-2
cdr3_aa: CASSSTGWPNYGYTF

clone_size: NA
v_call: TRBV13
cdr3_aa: CASSYTRGGFGRQNNEQFF

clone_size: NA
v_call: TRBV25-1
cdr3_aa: CASSEWDQPQHF

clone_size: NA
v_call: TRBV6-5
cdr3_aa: CASAMTGTSGYEQYF

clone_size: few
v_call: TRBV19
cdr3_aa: CASLAWGRESGNTIYF

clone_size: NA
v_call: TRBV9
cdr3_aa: CASSPQPSGFTGELFF

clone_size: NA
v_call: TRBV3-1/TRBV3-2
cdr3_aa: CASSQPPKPGLAPNEQFF

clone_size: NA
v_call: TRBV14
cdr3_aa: CASSQGTGNTEAFF

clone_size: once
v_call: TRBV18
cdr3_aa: CASSETGQGGQPQHF

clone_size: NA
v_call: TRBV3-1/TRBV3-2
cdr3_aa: CASSLRRLAASTDTQYF

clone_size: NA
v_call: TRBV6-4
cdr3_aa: CASSARTGHGELFF

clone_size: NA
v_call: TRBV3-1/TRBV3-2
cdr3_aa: CASSSYFTEAFF

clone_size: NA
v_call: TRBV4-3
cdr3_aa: CASSPLARREQYF

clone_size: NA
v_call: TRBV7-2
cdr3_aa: CASSSSNVYYEQYF

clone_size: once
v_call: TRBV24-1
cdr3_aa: CATSDSNPLHLTQYF

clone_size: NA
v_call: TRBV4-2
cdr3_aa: CASSQRDLREETQYF

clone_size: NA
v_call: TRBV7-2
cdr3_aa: CASSPPDRGGLETQYF

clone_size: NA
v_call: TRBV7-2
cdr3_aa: CASSLGASGIYNEQFF

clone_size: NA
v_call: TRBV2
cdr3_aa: CASSERTDYGYTF

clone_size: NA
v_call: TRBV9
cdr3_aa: CASSLGVASDTQYF

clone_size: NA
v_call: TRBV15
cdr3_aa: CATARTGEKLHF

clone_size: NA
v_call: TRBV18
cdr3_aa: CASSPDRGTEAFF

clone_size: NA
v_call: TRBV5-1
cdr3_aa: CASSLAAAGAETQYF

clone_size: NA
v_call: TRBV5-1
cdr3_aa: CASSLAKGQGAFYGATNTEAFF

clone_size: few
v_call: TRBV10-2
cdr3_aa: CASSLGDTQYF

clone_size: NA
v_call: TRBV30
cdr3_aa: CACSRGREQYF

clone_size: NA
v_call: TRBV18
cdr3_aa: CASSEQGTQYF

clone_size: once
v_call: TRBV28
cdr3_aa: CASSFKFRTEAFF

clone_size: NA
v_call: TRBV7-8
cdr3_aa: CASSPSRDRASYEQYF

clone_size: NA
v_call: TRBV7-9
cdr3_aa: CASSTDNYNEQFF

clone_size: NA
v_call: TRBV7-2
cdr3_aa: CASSQGNTEAFF

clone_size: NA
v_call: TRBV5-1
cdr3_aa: CASSPGSAVANEKLFF

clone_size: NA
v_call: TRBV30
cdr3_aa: CAWTQDSGNTIYF

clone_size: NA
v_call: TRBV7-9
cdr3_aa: CASSLAVSTDSGANVLTF

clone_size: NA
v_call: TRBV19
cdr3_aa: CASSIGGVNTEAFF

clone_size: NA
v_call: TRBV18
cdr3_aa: CASSLSGTGGSYNEQFF

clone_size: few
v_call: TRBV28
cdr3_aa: CASSLFATKSYEQYF

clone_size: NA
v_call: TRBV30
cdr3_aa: CAWSPGPETQYF

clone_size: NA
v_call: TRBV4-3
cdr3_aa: CASSQDHGTGLWPYNEQFF

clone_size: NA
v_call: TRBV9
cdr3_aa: CASSAGQDEKLFF

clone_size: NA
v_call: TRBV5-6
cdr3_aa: CASSLAISEQFF